The next 11 T cell receptor beta chains were all read from a single sample in a study of CD8 T cells in ankylosing spondylitis. MiXCR, applied by TCRdb to the 5' RACE reads, yields one record per CDR3 protein. The top ten clones hold around 13% of a sample with about 360,000 distinct CDR3 sequences, approximately 22% of them seen once. Specimen: blood, either unsorted or a sorted T cell fraction (not recorded which). The receptors were sampled from a male donor with ankylosing spondylitis or in good health (not recorded which).

The chain combines TRBV6-5 with TRBJ2-3; a possible D gene is TRBD1 (5 bases). CDR3 length equals 15 residues. V was shortened by 2 bases and J by 2 bases, with 11 bases between the two germline ends. Germline V gene sequence: CDR1 MNHEY, CDR2 SVGAGI. The CDR3 protein is CASSYGATSTDTQYF. CDR3 DNA: TGTGCCAGCAGTTACGGGGCTACCTCCACAGATACGCAGTATTTT.

The chain is built from TRBV20-1 and TRBJ2-7; D unclear. CDR1 and CDR2 from the germline V gene are DFQATT and SNEGSKA (reference sequence). The CDR3 extends over 13 amino acids. V lost 3 bases to trimming and J lost 5 bases, with 14 bases between them. For the CDR3, the DNA is TGCAGTGCTAGGAGGCTAGATTCCCACGAGCAGTACTTC. As protein: CSARRLDSHEQYF.

For this clonotype: The junction departs from the called germline gene at one end, perhaps through a read error. The chain links TRBV7-9 to TRBJ2-1; no firm D call. This CDR3 region has 12 residues. Germline CDR1 and CDR2: SEHNR and FQNEAQ (reference sequence). The CDR3 sequence is CASSFPGQAGVF. CDR3 DNA: TGTGCCAGCAGCTTTCCCGGCCAGGCCGGCGTCTTC. Full variable domain (rest looked up from reference TRBV7-9 and TRBJ2-1): DTGVSQNPRHKITKRGQNVTFRCDPISEHNRLYWYRQTLGQGPEFLTYFQNEAQLEKSRLLSDRFSAERPKGSFSTLEIQRTEQGDSAMYLCASSFPGQAGVFGPGTRLTVL.

This clonotype was detected only a few times. This rearrangement joins TRBV5-6 to TRBJ2-3; D not resolved. The CDR3 is made up of 12 amino acids. Per the germline V gene, CDR1 is SGHDT and CDR2 is YYEEEE. With 2 bases removed from V and 10 bases from J, the gap between germline ends came to 11 bases. CDR3 amino acids: CASSFRPKAQYF. For the CDR3, the DNA is TGTGCCAGCAGCTTCCGGCCAAAGGCGCAGTATTTT.

This sequence joins TRBV4-1 and TRBJ2-1; 11 bases agree with TRBD2. Germline assignment: CDR1 MGHRA and CDR2 YSYEKL. Unmatched junction bases numbered 9, after V lost 7 bases and J lost 7 bases. The CDR3 is made up of 15 amino acids. The CDR3, as DNA: TGCGCCAGCACCACAGCTAGCGGGGGGTTGAATGAGCAGTTCTTC. Translation gives CASTTASGGLNEQFF.

The rearrangement uses TRBV5-1 and TRBJ1-1; possibly TRBD1 for D (5 bases). The CDR3 runs 12 residues. V was trimmed by 4 bases and J by 5 bases, leaving 9 bases between them. In germline, CDR1 is SGHRS, CDR2 YFSETQ. This CDR3 is CASSPGVTEAFF. For the CDR3, the DNA is TGCGCCAGCAGCCCGGGGGTGACTGAAGCTTTCTTT.

The rearrangement uses TRBV10-2 and TRBJ2-7, with a tentative D call TRBD2 (6 bases). This CDR3 has 13 residues. V shed 7 bases and J shed 2 bases, with 12 bases lying between them. Looked up from germline, CDR1 is WSHSY and CDR2 is SAAADI. The CDR3 DNA follows: TGCGCCAGCATGGGACTCGACACCTACGAGCAGTACTTC. It is translated as CASMGLDTYEQYF.

The chain recombines TRBV9 with TRBJ2-7; D remains ambiguous. The V and J ends lost 0 bases and 6 bases respectively, with 16 bases between them. Germline assignment: CDR1 SGDLS and CDR2 YYNGEE. This CDR3 comprises 15 residues. CDR3 coding DNA: TGTGCCAGCAGCGTAGGAGGCCCAACCCTAGGCGAGCAGTACTTC. Translating it yields CASSVGGPTLGEQYF.

The CDR3 region is CASSWGAGTNYGYTF. The CDR3 bases are TGTGCCAGCAGCTGGGGGGCCGGGACAAACTATGGCTACACCTTC. This chain joins TRBV7-8 and TRBJ1-2; D perhaps matches TRBD1 (6 bases). In germline, CDR1 is SGHVS, CDR2 FQNEAQ. This CDR3 has 15 residues. V lost 4 bases and J lost 2, with 14 bases in between.

The sample holds a few counts of this clonotype. The chain recombines TRBV4-1 with TRBJ1-1; D remains ambiguous. V dropped 5 bases and J dropped 1 base, with 11 bases sitting between them. The germline V gene encodes CDR1 MGHRA and CDR2 YSYEKL. The CDR3 is made up of 14 amino acids. The DNA for the CDR3 is TGCGCCAGCAGCGATCGAACAGAGAACACTGAAGCTTTCTTT. The encoded protein is CASSDRTENTEAFF.

The genes are TRBV12-3 or TRBV12-4 and TRBJ2-7, with D tentatively TRBD1 (6 bases). Trimming shortened V by 2 bases and J by 4 bases, and 18 bases separated the two germline ends. This CDR3 region has 16 residues. The CDR3 DNA reads TGTGCCAGCAGTTTAACATTCAGGGGTGGGGGTTACGAGCAGTACTTC. Protein product: CASSLTFRGGGYEQYF.